This is a list of T cell receptor beta chains from one sample in a study of PD-1 blockade in classical Hodgkin lymphoma. This table comes from immunoSEQ multiplex PCR, and its TCRdb copy is limited to in-frame clones, with some not included. The data hold 84,000 or so clones, with approximately 91% observed a single time. The source material was peripheral blood mononuclear cells (PBMCs), sampled before the second cycle of nivolumab. These receptors were collected from a human donor with classical Hodgkin lymphoma. Each CDR3 is given with its conserved first and last residue. The D gene is left open where the match is weak. A clone size is listed for some rows: how often the clone was seen (once, few, many), or a class if it is expanded.

v_call	clone_size	j_call	d_call	cdr3_aa	cdr3_nt
TRBV6-6	.	TRBJ2-3	.	CASSNTDTQYF	TGTGCCAGTTCGAATACAGATACGCAGTATTTT
TRBV19	.	TRBJ2-7	.	CASSTRGSGPYEQYF	TGTGCCAGTAGTACCCGGGGCTCCGGCCCTTACGAGCAGTACTTC
TRBV7-8	.	TRBJ1-4	.	CASSVRAQKPNEKLFF	TGTGCCAGCAGCGTCCGGGCCCAGAAGCCTAATGAAAAACTGTTTTTT
TRBV29-1	.	TRBJ1-2	TRBD1	CSAARDRGYYGYTF	TGCAGCGCAGCCCGGGACAGGGGATACTATGGCTACACCTTC
TRBV5-6	.	TRBJ1-3	.	CASSLVGQGSSGNTIYF	TGTGCCAGCAGCTTGGTAGGCCAGGGGAGTTCTGGAAACACCATATATTTT
TRBV10-1	.	TRBJ2-1	TRBD2	CASSESRLARRYLSYNEQFF	TGCGCCAGCAGTGAGTCTAGACTAGCTAGACGCTATCTCTCCTACAATGAGCAGTTCTTC
TRBV6-5	.	TRBJ2-7	.	CASSYGAESSYEQYF	TGTGCCAGCAGTTACGGGGCCGAGAGCTCCTACGAGCAGTACTTC
TRBV19	once	TRBJ1-5	.	CASSLTGFSNQPQHF	TGTGCCAGTAGTCTCACAGGGTTCAGCAATCAGCCCCAGCATTTT
TRBV11-2	once	TRBJ2-7	TRBD1	CASTLIRDRVYEQYF	TGTGCCAGCACGCTAATCCGGGACAGGGTGTACGAGCAGTACTTC
TRBV7-2	.	TRBJ1-5	.	CASSLVLMDQPQHF	TGTGCCAGCAGCTTAGTTTTGATGGATCAGCCCCAGCATTTT
TRBV7-9	once	TRBJ1-2	.	CASSRDTTLYGYTF	TGTGCCAGCAGCCGGGACACAACTCTCTATGGCTACACCTTC
TRBV28	.	TRBJ2-3	.	CASSPSVTQYF	TGTGCCAGCAGCCCCTCAGTTACGCAGTATTTT
TRBV11-2	.	TRBJ2-7	.	CASSSDRLYYEQYF	TGTGCCAGCAGCTCCGACCGCCTATATTACGAGCAGTACTTC
TRBV7-9	.	TRBJ1-1	TRBD1	CASSLGQGDTEAFF	TGTGCCAGCAGCTTGGGACAGGGGGACACTGAAGCTTTCTTT
TRBV28	.	TRBJ1-3	TRBD1	CASSLRGTVSGNTIYF	TGTGCCAGCAGTTTAAGGGGGACAGTTTCTGGAAACACCATATATTTT
TRBV6-1	few	TRBJ2-3	TRBD1	CASSERTGGTDTQYF	TGTGCCAGCAGTGAACGCACAGGGGGCACAGATACGCAGTATTTT
TRBV27	.	TRBJ2-3	.	CASSLFDQLATDTQYF	TGTGCCAGCAGTTTATTCGACCAACTCGCCACAGATACGCAGTATTTT
TRBV7-8	.	TRBJ1-1	TRBD1	CASSLGVPGQGTNTEAFF	TGTGCCAGCAGCTTAGGAGTCCCGGGACAGGGTACGAACACTGAAGCTTTCTTT
TRBV2	few	TRBJ2-2	.	CASSAINLQNTGELFF	TGTGCCAGCAGCGCGATTAACCTCCAGAACACCGGGGAGCTGTTTTTT
TRBV29-1	.	TRBJ2-2	TRBD2	CSIRRGGYGTGELFF	TGCAGCATTCGGCGGGGGGGCTACGGCACCGGGGAGCTGTTTTTT
TRBV5-1	.	TRBJ1-4	TRBD1	CASSLLPTGDNEKLFF	TGCGCCAGCAGCCTGCTCCCGACAGGGGATAATGAAAAACTGTTTTTT
TRBV27	.	TRBJ2-2	TRBD1	CASSYRTGGPGELFF	TGTGCCAGCAGCTACCGGACAGGGGGCCCCGGGGAGCTGTTTTTT
TRBV7-9	.	TRBJ2-7	TRBD2	CASSSLWGLDVSEQYF	TGTGCCAGCAGCTCCCTCTGGGGACTAGACGTTAGCGAGCAGTACTTC
TRBV27	.	TRBJ2-7	TRBD1	CASSLSWGQGYEQYF	TGTGCCAGCAGTTTATCGTGGGGACAGGGCTACGAGCAGTACTTC
TRBV6-5	.	TRBJ2-7	.	CASRRGPYEQYF	TGTGCCAGCAGGCGGGGGCCCTACGAGCAGTACTTC
TRBV5-1	.	TRBJ1-3	.	CASSRSGRGAGNTIYF	TGCGCCAGCAGCAGGTCTGGACGGGGCGCTGGAAACACCATATATTTT
TRBV19	.	TRBJ1-4	TRBD1	CASRDRVNEKLFF	TGTGCCAGTAGGGACAGGGTGAATGAAAAACTGTTTTTT
TRBV29-1	.	TRBJ2-3	TRBD2	CSVDGVAGKKGDTQYF	TGCAGCGTTGATGGGGTAGCGGGGAAGAAAGGGGATACGCAGTATTTT
TRBV28	.	TRBJ1-6	.	CASSPGGRGDSPLHF	TGTGCCAGCAGCCCTGGAGGCAGAGGGGATTCACCCCTCCACTTT
TRBV5-1	once	TRBJ1-3	.	CASSPQSGNTIYF	TGCGCCAGCAGCCCGCAATCTGGAAACACCATATATTTT
TRBV28	.	TRBJ2-7	TRBD2	CASRETSGRLPYEQYF	TGTGCCAGCAGGGAGACTAGCGGGAGATTGCCCTACGAGCAGTACTTC
TRBV7-9	.	TRBJ1-2	.	CASSLEAVYGTF	TGTGCCAGCAGCTTAGAAGCGGTATACGGCACCTTC
TRBV27	.	TRBJ2-7	TRBD1	CASSSVRTGRDTYEQYF	TGTGCCAGCAGTTCGGTTAGGACAGGGCGGGATACCTACGAGCAGTACTTC
TRBV18	.	TRBJ1-1	.	CASSPPWALNTEAFF	TGTGCCAGCTCACCACCTTGGGCCCTGAACACTGAAGCTTTCTTT
TRBV4-2	.	TRBJ2-2	.	CASSQRGGHFANTGELFF	TGTGCCAGCAGCCAACGCGGGGGCCATTTCGCGAACACCGGGGAGCTGTTTTTT
TRBV28	.	TRBJ2-1	.	CASSLYVPNEQFF	TGTGCCAGCAGTTTATACGTCCCGAATGAGCAGTTCTTC
TRBV29-1	.	TRBJ2-7	TRBD2	CSVRTSGSYEQYF	TGCAGCGTGCGGACTAGCGGGAGCTACGAGCAGTACTTC
TRBV28	.	TRBJ2-1	TRBD1	CASSLQGRREQFF	TGTGCCAGCAGTCTACAGGGGCGAAGGGAGCAGTTCTTC
TRBV10-3	.	TRBJ1-1	.	CATTGGSTEAFF	TGTGCCACCACGGGGGGGAGCACTGAAGCTTTCTTT
TRBV5-6	.	TRBJ1-1	.	CASRLGSTGRTSEAFF	TGTGCCAGCCGTCTCGGGAGCACAGGTCGGACCTCTGAAGCTTTCTTT
TRBV10-1	.	TRBJ2-2	.	CASSESAAGELFF	TGCGCCAGCAGTGAATCGGCGGCCGGGGAGCTGTTTTTT
TRBV6-6	.	TRBJ2-7	.	CASLPQDSSYEQYF	TGTGCCTCCCTCCCCCAGGATAGCTCCTACGAGCAGTACTTC
TRBV7-7	.	TRBJ2-1	TRBD2	CASSPRSGNTYNEQFF	TGTGCCAGCAGCCCCCGTAGCGGGAACACCTACAATGAGCAGTTCTTC
TRBV30	.	TRBJ2-7	TRBD1	CASAGLWGQEGPEQYF	TGTGCCTCGGCGGGTCTCTGGGGACAGGAAGGACCGGAGCAGTACTTC
TRBV11-3	.	TRBJ2-2	.	CASSLESPTTGELFF	TGTGCCAGCAGCTTGGAGTCCCCCACCACCGGGGAGCTGTTTTTT
TRBV11-2	.	TRBJ2-7	TRBD2	CASSLPSGYEQYF	TGTGCCAGCAGCTTACCTAGCGGCTACGAGCAGTACTTC
TRBV5-1	.	TRBJ1-4	TRBD1	CASSLKGQGIEKLFF	TGCGCCAGCAGCTTGAAAGGACAGGGTATAGAAAAACTGTTTTTT
TRBV18	few	TRBJ1-1	.	CASSPIGVNTEAFF	TGTGCCAGCTCACCAATAGGGGTGAACACTGAAGCTTTCTTT
TRBV12-1	.	TRBJ2-7	.	CASSLTLDTPYEQYF	TGTGCCAGCAGCCTCACTCTGGACACACCCTACGAGCAGTACTTC
TRBV6-5	.	TRBJ2-7	.	CASTKSGTSSYEQYF	TGTGCCAGCACCAAATCCGGGACGAGCTCCTACGAGCAGTACTTC
TRBV5-6	.	TRBJ1-1	.	CASSYYDKNTEAFF	TGTGCCAGCAGCTACTACGACAAGAACACTGAAGCTTTCTTT
TRBV11-3	.	TRBJ2-1	.	CASSFGTPYNEQFF	TGTGCCAGCAGCTTCGGGACACCTTACAATGAGCAGTTCTTC